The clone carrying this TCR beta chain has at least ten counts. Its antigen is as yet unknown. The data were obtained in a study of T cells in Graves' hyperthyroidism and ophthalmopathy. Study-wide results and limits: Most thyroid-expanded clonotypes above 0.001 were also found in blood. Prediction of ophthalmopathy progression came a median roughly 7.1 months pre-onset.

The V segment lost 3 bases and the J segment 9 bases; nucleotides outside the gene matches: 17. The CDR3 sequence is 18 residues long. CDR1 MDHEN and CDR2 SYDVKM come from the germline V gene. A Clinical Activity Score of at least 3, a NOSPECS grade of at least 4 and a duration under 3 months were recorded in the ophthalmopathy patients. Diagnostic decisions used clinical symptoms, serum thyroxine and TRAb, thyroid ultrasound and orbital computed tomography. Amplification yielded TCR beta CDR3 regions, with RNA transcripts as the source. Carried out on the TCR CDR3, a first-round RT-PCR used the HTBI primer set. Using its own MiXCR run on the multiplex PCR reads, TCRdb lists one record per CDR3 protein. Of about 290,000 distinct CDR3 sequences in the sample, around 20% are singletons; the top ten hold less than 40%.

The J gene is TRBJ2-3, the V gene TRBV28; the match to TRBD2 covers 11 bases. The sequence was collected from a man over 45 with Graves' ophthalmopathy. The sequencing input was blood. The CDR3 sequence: CASSFYATGTSGTPTQYF. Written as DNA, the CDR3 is TGTGCCAGCAGTTTTTATGCGACCGGGACTAGCGGAACTCCCACGCAGTATTTT.